This is a list of T cell receptor beta chains from one sample in a study of T cell responses to AZD1222 COVID-19 vaccine. TCRdb's table, derived via immunoSEQ multiplex PCR, lists solely in-frame clones and lacks some. Of around 150,000 clones in the sample, approximately 91% were seen once. The specimen comprised peripheral blood, sampled on day 0 of AZD1222 vaccination. Source of these receptors: an adult in good health. The CDR3 runs from the conserved cysteine through the conserved F or W. D genes are given only for firm matches.

TRBJ2-3	TRBD2	TRBV6-4	CASSAGREHTDTQYF	TGTGCCAGCAGTGCCGGGCGGGAGCACACAGATACGCAGTATTTT
TRBJ1-6	NA	TRBV6-5	CASSYSRFSNSPLHF	TGTGCCAGCAGTTACTCTCGGTTCAGTAATTCACCCCTCCACTTT
TRBJ2-1	NA	TRBV27	CASTSGTEQFF	TGTGCCAGCACCTCCGGGACGGAGCAGTTCTTC
TRBJ1-3	NA	TRBV5-1	CASSLQDSGNTIYF	TGCGCCAGCAGCCTACAGGACTCTGGAAACACCATATATTTT
TRBJ2-2	NA	TRBV12-5	CASALGRAALDGELFF	TGTGCTAGTGCCTTAGGCAGGGCGGCTCTTGACGGGGAGCTGTTTTTT
TRBJ2-3	NA	TRBV9	CASSVARQGVNTQYF	TGTGCCAGCAGCGTAGCTCGGCAGGGTGTAAATACGCAGTATTTT
TRBJ2-2	TRBD1	TRBV5-5	CASSPGTANTGELFF	TGTGCCAGCAGCCCCGGGACAGCGAACACCGGGGAGCTGTTTTTT
TRBJ1-2	TRBD1	TRBV7-8	CASSQGEGDGYTF	TGTGCCAGCAGCCAGGGGGAGGGAGATGGCTACACCTTC
TRBJ1-6	NA	TRBV18	CASSPGRNNSPLHF	TGTGCCAGCTCACCGGGACGGAATAATTCACCCCTCCACTTT
TRBJ1-5	TRBD1	TRBV28	CASSFFGQGASNQPQHF	TGTGCCAGCAGTTTTTTCGGGCAGGGGGCGAGCAATCAGCCCCAGCATTTT
TRBJ2-7	NA	TRBV25-1	CASRGVYEQYF	TGTGCCAGCAGGGGGGTCTACGAGCAGTACTTC
TRBJ1-5	NA	TRBV19	CASSGNGYQPQHF	TGTGCCAGTAGCGGTAATGGGTATCAGCCCCAGCATTTT
TRBJ1-6	NA	TRBV30	CAWRPRGSPLHF	TGTGCCTGGCGCCCGAGGGGTTCACCCCTCCACTTT
TRBJ2-5	TRBD2	TRBV5-4	CASSPERGSRETQYF	TGTGCCAGCAGCCCGGAGCGGGGTAGTAGGGAGACCCAGTACTTC
TRBJ1-6	NA	TRBV3-1/TRBV3-2	CASSPTGRGSPLHF	TGTGCCAGCAGTCCTACAGGGAGGGGCTCACCCCTCCACTTT
TRBJ2-1	NA	TRBV27	CASSIAGRSYNEQFF	TGTGCCAGCAGTATAGCAGGACGCTCCTACAATGAGCAGTTCTTC
TRBJ1-2	TRBD1	TRBV28	CASSANRGLGYYGYTF	TGTGCCAGCAGTGCAAACAGGGGGTTAGGGTACTATGGCTACACCTTC
TRBJ1-1	NA	TRBV9	CASSVGGGYGQREAFF	TGTGCCAGCAGCGTAGGAGGCGGGTACGGGCAGAGGGAAGCTTTCTTT
TRBJ2-7	NA	TRBV21-1	CARLGRAYEQYF	TGTGCCCGCCTGGGCCGAGCCTACGAGCAGTACTTC
TRBJ1-2	TRBD1	TRBV9	CASRNIPGQGAGGYTF	TGTGCCAGCAGGAACATTCCGGGACAGGGGGCAGGCGGCTACACCTTC
TRBJ1-2	NA	TRBV21-1	CASSKVTGPRGYTF	TGTGCCAGCAGCAAAGTCACAGGGCCGCGAGGCTACACCTTC
TRBJ2-7	TRBD1	TRBV5-1	CASGRDRYEQYF	TGCGCCAGCGGCCGGGACAGGTACGAGCAGTACTTC
TRBJ2-7	NA	TRBV6-2/TRBV6-3	CASSYLLYEQYF	TGTGCCAGCAGTTACCTCCTCTACGAGCAGTACTTC
TRBJ2-7	NA	TRBV10-3	CAIGGPDRALISYEQYF	TGTGCCATTGGGGGGCCGGACAGAGCTTTGATCTCCTACGAGCAGTACTTC
TRBJ1-5	NA	TRBV19	CASNFKGGNQPQHF	TGTGCCAGTAACTTCAAGGGGGGCAATCAGCCCCAGCATTTT
TRBJ1-2	NA	TRBV7-9	CASSHIQANYGYTF	TGTGCCAGCAGCCACATACAGGCTAACTATGGCTACACCTTC
TRBJ1-6	NA	TRBV6-1	CASSEVNNSPLHF	TGTGCCAGCAGTGAAGTTAACAATTCACCCCTCCACTTT
TRBJ2-1	TRBD1	TRBV2	CASSAGDRGDNEQFF	TGTGCCAGCAGTGCGGGGGACAGGGGCGACAATGAGCAGTTCTTC
TRBJ1-4	TRBD1	TRBV6-4	CASGEPGQRTTNEKLFF	TGTGCCAGCGGCGAACCGGGACAGAGAACAACTAATGAAAAACTGTTTTTT
TRBJ1-1	NA	TRBV30	CAWSVQGVTEAFF	TGTGCCTGGAGTGTACAGGGTGTCACTGAAGCTTTCTTT
TRBJ1-1	NA	TRBV7-9	CASSSESDFEAFF	TGTGCCAGCAGCTCTGAGAGCGATTTTGAAGCTTTCTTT
TRBJ2-1	TRBD2	TRBV3-1/TRBV3-2	CASSPPFDPSGIYNEQFF	TGTGCCAGCAGCCCCCCCTTTGATCCTAGCGGGATTTACAATGAGCAGTTCTTC
TRBJ1-4	NA	TRBV18	CASSPGHPGANEKLFF	TGTGCCAGCTCACCCGGACACCCAGGAGCTAATGAAAAACTGTTTTTT
TRBJ1-5	NA	TRBV6-2/TRBV6-3	CASSQGQPQHF	TGTGCCAGCAGTCAGGGTCAGCCCCAGCATTTT
TRBJ2-1	TRBD2	TRBV30	CALGRGSFSEQFF	TGTGCCCTTGGGCGGGGGTCATTCAGTGAGCAGTTCTTC
TRBJ1-5	NA	TRBV3-1/TRBV3-2	CASSQSGLPSGSNQPQHF	TGTGCCAGCAGCCAGTCGGGACTCCCTTCTGGAAGCAATCAGCCCCAGCATTTT